This T cell receptor beta chain stems from a study of Ad26.COV2.S vaccination and SARS-CoV-2 variants. TCRdb's copy holds only in-frame clones and misses some; the assay was immunoSEQ multiplex PCR. The sample yields 300,000 to 400,000 clones, 85% seen once. Treatment given: over 15 received Ad26.COV2.S at low or high dose, single or two shots; five or six received placebo; per-sample allocation not given. Vaccine and placebo recipients were sampled on day 63 after the first injection. Between the trimmed V and J ends, which lost 2 bases and 6 bases, there was a span of 14 bases. The length of the CDR3 is 14 residues. Germline-derived CDR1 and CDR2 are SEHNR and FQNEAQ (reference sequence).

V gene TRBV7-9 combines with J gene TRBJ2-7; a possible D gene is TRBD1 (5 bases). The TCR sequence derives from a person aged 18-60 years who received the Ad26.COV2.S COVID-19 vaccine or a placebo. The specimen was peripheral blood, collected in a trial of Ad26.COV2.S vaccine versus placebo. In DNA, the CDR3 is TGTGCCAGCAGCTTACAGGGATTGGTTCGCGAGCAGTACTTC. It is translated as CASSLQGLVREQYF.